This TCR beta chain was captured in a study of T cells after yellow fever vaccination. Each CDR3 protein gets one entry after TCRdb re-called the 5' RACE reads with MiXCR. The table lists fewer than 650,000 distinct CDR3 sequences, just over 20% of them singletons. This clonotype was recorded a few times. Trimming stripped 0 bases from V and 3 bases from J, with 8 bases between. There are 14 residues in the CDR3. Germline V gene lookup returns CDR1 SGHVS and CDR2 FNYEAQ. The clonotype comes from a man aged 18 to 30 who received the YFV17D yellow fever vaccine. Sequenced material: PBMCs, taken around 3 weeks after the first yellow fever vaccination. The V gene is TRBV7-6, the J gene TRBJ1-1; D gene uncertain. CDR3 protein: CASSLAGSYTEAFF. The DNA for the CDR3 is TGTGCCAGCAGCTTAGCCGGCTCCTACACTGAAGCTTTCTTT.